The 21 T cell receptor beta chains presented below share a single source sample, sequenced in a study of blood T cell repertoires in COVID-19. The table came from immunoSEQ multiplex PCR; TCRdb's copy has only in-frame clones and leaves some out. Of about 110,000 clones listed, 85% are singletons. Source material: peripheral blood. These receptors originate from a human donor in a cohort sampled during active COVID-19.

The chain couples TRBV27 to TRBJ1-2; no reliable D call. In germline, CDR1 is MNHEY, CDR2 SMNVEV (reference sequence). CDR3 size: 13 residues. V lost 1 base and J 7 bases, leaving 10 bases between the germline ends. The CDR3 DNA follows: TGTGCCAGCAGTTTATACGAGGGTTCTGGCTACACCTTC. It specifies CASSLYEGSGYTF.

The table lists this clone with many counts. As DNA, the CDR3 is TGTGCCAGCAGCTCCGGACAGGGAAAACTGTTTTTT. Protein: CASSSGQGKLFF. The chain combines TRBV11-2 with TRBJ1-4; TRBD1 agrees at 8 bases. Per the germline V gene, CDR1 is SGHAT and CDR2 is FQNNGV. The CDR3 totals 12 residues. Germline trimming cut 4 bases from V and 10 bases from J; bases unmatched to any gene: 2.

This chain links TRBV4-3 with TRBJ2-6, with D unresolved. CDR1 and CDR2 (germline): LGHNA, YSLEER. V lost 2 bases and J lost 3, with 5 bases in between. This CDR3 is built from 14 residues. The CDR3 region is CASSQLNGANVLTF. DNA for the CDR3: TGCGCCAGCAGCCAATTAAATGGGGCCAACGTCCTGACTTTC.

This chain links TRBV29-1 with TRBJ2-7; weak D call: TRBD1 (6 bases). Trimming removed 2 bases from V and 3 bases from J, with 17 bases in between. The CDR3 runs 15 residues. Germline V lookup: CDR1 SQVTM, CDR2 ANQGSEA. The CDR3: CSVEKGVGGLYEQYF. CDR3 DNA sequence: TGCAGCGTTGAAAAGGGCGTTGGGGGCCTCTACGAGCAGTACTTC.

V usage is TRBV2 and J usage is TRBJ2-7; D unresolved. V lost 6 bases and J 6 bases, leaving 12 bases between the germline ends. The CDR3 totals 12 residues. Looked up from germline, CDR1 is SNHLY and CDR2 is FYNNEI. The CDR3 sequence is CASRVLASEQYF. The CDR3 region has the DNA TGTGCCAGCAGGGTACTTGCCTCCGAGCAGTACTTC.

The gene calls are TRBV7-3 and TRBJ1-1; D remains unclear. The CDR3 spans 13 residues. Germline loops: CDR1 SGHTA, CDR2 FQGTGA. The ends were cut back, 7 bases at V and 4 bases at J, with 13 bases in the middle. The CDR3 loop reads CASTEGGGTEAFF. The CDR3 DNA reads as TGTGCCAGCACAGAGGGAGGTGGCACTGAAGCTTTCTTT. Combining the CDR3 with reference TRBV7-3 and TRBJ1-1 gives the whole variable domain GAGVSQTPSNKVTEKGKYVELRCDPISGHTALYWYRQSLGQGPEFLIYFQGTGAADDSGLPNDRFFAVRPEGSVSTLKIQRTERGDSAVYLCASTEGGGTEAFFGQGTRLTVV.

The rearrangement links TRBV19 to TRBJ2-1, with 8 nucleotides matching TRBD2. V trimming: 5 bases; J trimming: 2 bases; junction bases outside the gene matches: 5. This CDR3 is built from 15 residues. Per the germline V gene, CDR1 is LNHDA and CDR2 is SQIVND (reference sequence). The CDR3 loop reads CASSVTSETYNEQFF. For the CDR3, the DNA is TGTGCCAGTAGTGTGACTAGCGAAACCTACAATGAGCAGTTCTTC.

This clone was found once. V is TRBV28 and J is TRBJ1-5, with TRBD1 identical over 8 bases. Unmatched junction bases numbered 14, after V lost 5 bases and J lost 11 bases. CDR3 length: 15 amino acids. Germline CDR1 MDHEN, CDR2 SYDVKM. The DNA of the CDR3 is TGTGCCAGCAGTCCTTCAACAGGGGGGGGTAAGGCCCAGCATTTT. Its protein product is CASSPSTGGGKAQHF.

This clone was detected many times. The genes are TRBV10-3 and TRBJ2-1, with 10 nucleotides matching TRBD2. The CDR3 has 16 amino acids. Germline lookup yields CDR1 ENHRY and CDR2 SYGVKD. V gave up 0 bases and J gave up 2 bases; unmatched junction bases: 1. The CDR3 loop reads CAISESLAGTYNEQFF. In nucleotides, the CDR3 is TGTGCCATCAGTGAGTCACTAGCGGGGACCTACAATGAGCAGTTCTTC.

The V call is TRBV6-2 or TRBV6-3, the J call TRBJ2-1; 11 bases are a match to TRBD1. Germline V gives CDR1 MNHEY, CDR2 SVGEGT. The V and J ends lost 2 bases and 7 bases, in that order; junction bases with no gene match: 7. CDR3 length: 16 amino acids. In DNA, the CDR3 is TGTGCCAGCAGTTACCCGGGACAGGGGGTTCGTAATGAGCAGTTCTTC. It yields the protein CASSYPGQGVRNEQFF.

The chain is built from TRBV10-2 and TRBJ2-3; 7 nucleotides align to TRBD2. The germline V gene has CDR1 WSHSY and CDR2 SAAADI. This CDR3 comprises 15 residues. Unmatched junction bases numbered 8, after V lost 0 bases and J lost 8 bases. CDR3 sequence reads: CASSESINWGGTQYF. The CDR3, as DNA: TGCGCCAGCAGTGAGTCGATTAATTGGGGGGGTACGCAGTATTTT.

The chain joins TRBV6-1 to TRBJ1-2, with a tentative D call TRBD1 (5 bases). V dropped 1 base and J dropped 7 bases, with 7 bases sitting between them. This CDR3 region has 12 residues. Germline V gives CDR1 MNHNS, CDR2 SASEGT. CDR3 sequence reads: CASSEGGLGYTF. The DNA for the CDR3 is TGTGCCAGCAGTGAAGGGGGCCTTGGCTACACCTTC.

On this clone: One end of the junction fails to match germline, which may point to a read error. CDR3 loop: CASSSLLAGTTNTQYF. The CDR3 DNA follows: TGTGCCAGCAGCTCACTACTAGCGGGGACCACAAATACGCAGTATTTT. This chain links TRBV14 with TRBJ2-3; 10 positions match TRBD2. The CDR3 covers 16 residues. Looked up from germline, CDR1 is SGHDN and CDR2 is FVKESK.

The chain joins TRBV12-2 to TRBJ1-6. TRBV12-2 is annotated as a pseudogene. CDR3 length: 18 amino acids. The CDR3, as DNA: TGTGCAAGTCGCTTAGGGTGTGCGCGGGACGGGCCCCAGTCACCCCTCCACTTT. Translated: CASRLGCARDGPQSPLHF.

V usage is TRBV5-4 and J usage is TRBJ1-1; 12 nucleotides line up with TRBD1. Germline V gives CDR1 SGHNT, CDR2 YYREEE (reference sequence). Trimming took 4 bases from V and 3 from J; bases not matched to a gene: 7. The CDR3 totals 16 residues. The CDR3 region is CASSPPRDRGHTEAFF. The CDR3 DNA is TGTGCCAGCAGCCCCCCCCGGGACAGGGGGCACACTGAAGCTTTCTTT. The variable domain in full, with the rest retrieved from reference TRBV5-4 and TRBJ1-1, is ETGVTQSPTHLIKTRGQQVTLRCSSQSGHNTVSWYQQALGQGPQFIFQYYREEENGRGNFPPRFSGLQFPNYSSELNVNALELDDSALYLCASSPPRDRGHTEAFFGQGTRLTVV.

In DNA, the CDR3 is TGCGCCAGCAGCCCGGTGGGGGGGGTCACTGAAGCTTTCTTT. Its protein product is CASSPVGGVTEAFF. The chain carries TRBV5-1 and TRBJ1-1; a possible D gene is TRBD1 (5 bases). Germline V gives CDR1 SGHRS, CDR2 YFSETQ. The CDR3 is made up of 14 amino acids. Trimming removed 4 bases from V and 4 bases from J, with 14 bases in between.

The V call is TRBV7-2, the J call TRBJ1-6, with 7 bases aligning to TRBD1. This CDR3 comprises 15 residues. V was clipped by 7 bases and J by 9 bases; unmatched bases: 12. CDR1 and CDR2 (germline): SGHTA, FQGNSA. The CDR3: CASIADGQAGSPLHF. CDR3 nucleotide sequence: TGTGCCAGCATCGCGGACGGACAGGCGGGTTCACCCCTCCACTTT.

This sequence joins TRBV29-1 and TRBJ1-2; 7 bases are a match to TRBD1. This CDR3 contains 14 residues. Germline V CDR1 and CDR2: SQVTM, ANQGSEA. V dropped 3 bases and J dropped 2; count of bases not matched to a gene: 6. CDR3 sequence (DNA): TGCAGCGTTGATCAGGGGGGCGGGAACTATGGCTACACCTTC. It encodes CSVDQGGGNYGYTF.

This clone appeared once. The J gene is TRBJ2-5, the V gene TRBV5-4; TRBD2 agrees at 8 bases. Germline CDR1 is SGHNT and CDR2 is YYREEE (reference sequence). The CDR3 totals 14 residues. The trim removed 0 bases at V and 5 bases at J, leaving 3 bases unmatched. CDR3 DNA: TGTGCCAGCAGCTTGGAAGCGGGGGTTGAGACCCAGTACTTC. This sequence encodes CASSLEAGVETQYF.

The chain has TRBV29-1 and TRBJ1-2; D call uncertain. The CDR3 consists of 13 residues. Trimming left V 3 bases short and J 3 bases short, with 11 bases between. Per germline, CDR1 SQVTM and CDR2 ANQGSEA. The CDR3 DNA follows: TGCAGCGTTGAGGGGAAAGCGGACTATGGCTACACCTTC. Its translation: CSVEGKADYGYTF.

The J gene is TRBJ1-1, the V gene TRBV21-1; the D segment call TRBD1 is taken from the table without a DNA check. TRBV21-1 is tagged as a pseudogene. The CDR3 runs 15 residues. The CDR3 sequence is CASTLGGTGYAEAFF. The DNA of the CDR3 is TGTGCCAGCACCCTGGGAGGGACAGGCTACGCTGAAGCTTTCTTT.